This note documents a single T cell receptor (beta chain) sequence. Its target is not known. The sample is drawn from a study of cytomegalovirus exposure and HLA in healthy donors. Study-wide points: The later analysis indicated that the majority of CMV-associated TCR beta chains appeared HLA-restricted.

The PCR ran on 60 Vbeta and 13 Jbeta primers. Measured with immunoSEQ multiplex PCR; TCRdb has only the in-frame clones, and not every one. The sample carries roughly 92,000 clones, 75% to 85% recorded once. The CDR3 runs to 14 residues. CDR1 SQVTM and CDR2 ANQGSEA come from the germline V gene. The V end was cut by 2 bases, the J end by 0 bases, with 9 bases between. The sequence was obtained from a man aged 45-65 years in good health and CMV-seropositive. Input material: PBMCs. The V call is TRBV29-1, the J call TRBJ2-3, with a tentative D call TRBD1 (6 bases). The CDR3 nucleotides read TGCAGCGTTGAAACAGGGTTTAGCACAGATACGCAGTATTTT. Amino acid sequence: CSVETGFSTDTQYF.